This T cell receptor (beta chain) was observed in a study of blood T cell repertoires in COVID-19. Whole-study context: Collection of acute and convalescent COVID-19 samples took place in the United States, Italy and Spain. PBMCs, B-cell-depleted T cells, or T cells provided the cDNA or gDNA that made up the material.

With 0 bases clipped from V and 7 bases from J, the junction kept 7 bases outside the gene matches. CDR3 length: 15 residues. In germline, CDR1 is MNHEY, CDR2 SVGAGI. Original methodology: Nucleated cell number was recorded as an estimate derived from reference gene primer amplification. Measured with immunoSEQ multiplex PCR; TCRdb has only the in-frame clones, and not every one. V and J calls and clone size are as listed in that table; D and trimming were resolved from the DNA. In the table there are about 66,000 clones, 88% of which are singletons. Sequencing input: peripheral blood. The sequence came from a man between 70 and 80 years old with acute or convalescent COVID-19. The chain joins TRBV6-5 to TRBJ2-7, with 9 bases matching TRBD1. CDR3 sequence: CASSYSTVGQGEQYF. CDR3 sequence (DNA): TGTGCCAGCAGTTACTCGACGGTTGGACAGGGGGAGCAGTACTTC.